This TCR beta chain derives from a study of T cell clonotyping in hematopoietic cell transplantation (dated by TCRdb to about 2021). A note on the overall study: A total of 135 blood samples were collected in the study from roughly 32 consecutive transplant recipients and their related donors. Patient recruitment ran from September 2015 to January 2017, and follow-up continued until September 2020 or death. Study-wide findings and limitations: The sample size was limited and the cells went unsorted, which meant the CD4 and CD8 repertoire contributions could not be told apart. Recipient repertoires showed only a small fraction of overlap with donor repertoires, and over 95% appeared de novo at the given depth. Recipient TCR diversity fell after transplant, with pathologically expanded clonotypes rising progressively from day 30 to day 180. Inverse Simpson Index values from donors and from recipients before transplant predicted broader TCR repertoire diversity after transplant.

The immunoSEQ assay, a bias-controlled multiplex PCR with V- and J-specific primers, was used to amplify TCR beta CDR3 regions from genomic DNA. In a second PCR step, a proprietary barcode and Illumina adapter sequences were attached to the CDR3 amplicons. CDR3 libraries were sequenced on an Illumina MiSeq instrument. The source study handled its data this way. Export and quality control were done with immunoSEQ Analyzer 3.0, while downstream analyses used R Bioconductor and Immunarch. Only productive rearrangements within the normalized downsampled data set were used in the calculation of repertoire metrics. Clonotypes larger than 5 templates in the normalized cohort were defined as pathologically expanded. The Inverse Simpson Index served as the measure of repertoire diversity. The non-normalized data set was used for CMV-specificity analyses so that all clonotypes could be captured. TCRdb took over this immuneACCESS table, retaining in-frame rearrangements with V and J assigned. Such tables are incomplete; in checked studies, under half of the missing clones stem from an unresolved V gene, and the remainder is unexplained. Clone size and the V and J calls come from that table; the DNA yielded D and trimming. Recorded for this sample are about 16,000 clones; approximately 85% of them occurred a single time. Clones ranked in the top ten supply approximately 4% of the sample.

The CDR3 spans 16 residues, from the cysteine through the phenylalanine. CDR3 DNA is the only sequence kept; it has 48 bases, read in frame from the first base. Reading the germline V gene gives CDR1 SGDLS and CDR2 YYNGEE. The germline ends are 8 bases apart after V is trimmed by 0 bases and J by 1 base. Blood samples for TCR beta sequencing were given by related transplant donors. Nuclei Lysis Solution was used to extract genomic DNA from fresh or cryopreserved unfractionated peripheral blood mononuclear cells. The count of this clone is one. The antigen it binds to is not known. The sample holds no much larger clone one base away, and base qualities are not on file.

Input material: peripheral blood mononuclear cells. The receptor was derived from a woman aged 40 to 49 in good health. Some clones in this sample may be carry-over from other donors' samples. The V gene is TRBV9 and the J gene is TRBJ2-6; there is no confident call for the D gene. The nucleotide sequence reads as follows: TGTGCCAGCAGCGTAGGGGGTCGGTCTGGGGCCAACGTCCTGACTTTC. The encoded protein is CASSVGGRSGANVLTF.